This TCR beta chain derives from a study of blood T cell repertoires in COVID-19. TCRdb's table, derived via immunoSEQ multiplex PCR, lists solely in-frame clones and lacks some. This sample has 300,000 to 350,000 clones; around 85% occur once, and the top ten carry under 2.5%. There are 15 residues in the CDR3. The germline V gene encodes CDR1 DFQATT and CDR2 SNEGSKA (reference sequence). The trim removed 3 bases at V and 1 base at J, leaving 6 bases unmatched. This clone was seen just once. This TCR was sampled from a man aged 25-45 years who had recovered from COVID-19. Sequences were obtained from PBMCs or T cells enriched from blood (not recorded which). This chain uses TRBV20-1 with TRBJ1-5; 7 bases map to TRBD1. The CDR3 region is CSASLSGGSNQPQHF. The CDR3 DNA reads as TGCAGTGCTAGTCTTTCAGGGGGGAGCAATCAGCCCCAGCATTTT.